Shown below are 24 T cell receptor beta chains from a single sample sequenced in a study of blood T cell repertoires in COVID-19. The repertoire was sequenced with immunoSEQ multiplex PCR; TCRdb's copy has only in-frame clones and lacks some. The data show 150,000 to 200,000 clones, 86% seen once. Sequences were obtained from peripheral blood. These receptors were obtained from an older woman with COVID-19, enrolled during active disease.

The J gene is TRBJ2-1, the V gene TRBV4-3, with TRBD2 as a possible D gene (5 bases). From germline, CDR1 is LGHNA and CDR2 YSLEER. This CDR3 contains 11 residues. Deletions cut 5 bases from V and 9 bases from J, with 8 bases between. DNA for the CDR3: TGCGCCAGCAGCGACGGAGGTGAGCAGTTCTTC. This encodes CASSDGGEQFF.

The chain joins TRBV14 to TRBJ2-7, with D possibly matching TRBD2 (5 bases). V dropped 0 bases and J dropped 4 bases, with 13 bases sitting between them. There are 15 residues in the CDR3. From germline, CDR1 is SGHDN and CDR2 FVKESK. This chain's CDR3 is CASSQDRIAMYEQYF. The CDR3 DNA is TGTGCCAGCAGCCAAGATCGGATAGCGATGTACGAGCAGTACTTC.

The chain uses TRBV10-3 and TRBJ1-3; TRBD1 matches at 10 bases. This CDR3 spans 18 amino acids. CDR1 is ENHRY and CDR2 is SYGVKD in the germline V gene. Trimming cost V 6 bases and J 0 bases; bases outside gene matches: 11. The CDR3 loop reads CAIRGDRGQRSSGNTIYF. CDR3 nucleotide sequence: TGTGCCATCAGAGGTGACAGGGGGCAAAGGAGCTCTGGAAACACCATATATTTT.

V is TRBV4-1 and J is TRBJ2-1; a weak D match, TRBD2 (6 bases). Germline CDR1 and CDR2: MGHRA and YSYEKL. This CDR3 is 16 amino acids long. With 0 bases removed from V and 4 bases from J, the gap between germline ends came to 13 bases. The CDR3 here is CASSQDHFGGYNEQFF. In nucleotides, the CDR3 is TGCGCCAGCAGCCAAGATCACTTCGGAGGGTACAATGAGCAGTTCTTC.

This clone was counted between two and nine times. The DNA for the CDR3 is TGTGCCAGCAGCTTAGCCGGGGGGGAGGGACAGCCCCAGCATTTT. This codes for CASSLAGGEGQPQHF. The chain combines TRBV7-8 with TRBJ1-5, with TRBD1 as a possible D gene (5 bases). This CDR3 is built from 15 residues. Germline V gene data show CDR1 as SGHVS and CDR2 as FQNEAQ. The V and J ends lost 0 bases and 7 bases respectively, with 13 bases between them.

The chain joins TRBV18 to TRBJ1-1, with 7 bases fitting TRBD1. V dropped 3 bases and J dropped 0; count of bases not matched to a gene: 4. The germline gives CDR1 KGHSH, CDR2 LQKENI. The CDR3 sequence is 15 residues long. CDR3 residues: CASSPYRGMNTEAFF. The DNA for the CDR3 is TGTGCCAGCTCACCTTACAGGGGAATGAACACTGAAGCTTTCTTT.

The chain carries TRBV6-5 and TRBJ1-2, with 8 bases identical to TRBD1. CDR1 and CDR2 from the germline V gene are MNHEY and SVGAGI. The CDR3 is 13 residues long. Trimming at V came to 6 bases and at J to 2 bases, leaving 2 bases not matched to a gene. CDR3 sequence (DNA): TGTGCCAGCAGGGGACAGGCCAACTATGGCTACACCTTC. It translates to CASRGQANYGYTF.

This chain uses TRBV18 with TRBJ1-5; 10 nucleotides agree with TRBD1. Trimming cost V 4 bases and J 1 base; bases outside gene matches: 7. The CDR3 runs to 17 residues. CDR1 and CDR2 (germline): KGHSH, LQKENI. In DNA, the CDR3 is TGTGCCAGCTCACGCGGGACAGGGGACGGGAGCAATCAGCCCCAGCATTTT. As protein: CASSRGTGDGSNQPQHF.

The gene calls are TRBV5-1 and TRBJ1-1; D remains unclear. The CDR3 loop spans 13 amino acids. Looked up from germline, CDR1 is SGHRS and CDR2 is YFSETQ. V was shortened by 3 bases and J by 3 bases, with 9 bases between the two germline ends. DNA of the CDR3: TGCGCCAGCAGCTCCCACGGGTACACTGAAGCTTTCTTT. Its protein is CASSSHGYTEAFF. Full variable domain (missing parts from reference TRBV5-1 and TRBJ1-1): KAGVTQTPRYLIKTRGQQVTLSCSPISGHRSVSWYQQTPGQGLQFLFEYFSETQRNKGNFPGRFSGRQFSNSRSEMNVSTLELGDSALYLCASSSHGYTEAFFGQGTRLTVV.

This clone showed up just once. The V gene is TRBV9, the J gene TRBJ2-3; D is uncertain. The CDR3 runs to 15 residues. The germline V gene encodes CDR1 SGDLS and CDR2 YYNGEE. V lost 0 bases, J lost 2 bases, and 10 bases lay in between. Here the CDR3 DNA reads TGTGCCAGCAGCGTAGTTGGGCAGCCCACAGATACGCAGTATTTT. Its protein is CASSVVGQPTDTQYF.

This clone was detected once. The rearrangement uses TRBV19 and TRBJ2-5, with 7 bases matching TRBD2. The V segment lost 5 bases and the J segment 0 bases; nucleotides outside the gene matches: 6. The germline gives CDR1 LNHDA, CDR2 SQIVND (reference sequence). This CDR3 has 15 residues. The CDR3 reads CASSPGLQDQETQYF. The CDR3 nucleotides are TGTGCCAGTAGTCCGGGACTACAGGACCAAGAGACCCAGTACTTC.

This chain joins TRBV28 and TRBJ1-3; 10 nucleotides match TRBD1. CDR1 and CDR2 from the germline V gene are MDHEN and SYDVKM. The CDR3 sequence is 16 residues long. The junction had 8 bases not matched to a gene; V was cut back by 6 bases and J by 3 bases. The CDR3, as DNA: TGTGCCAGCAGCGGTCGCGGGACAGGGGTTGGAAACACCATATATTTT. The encoded protein is CASSGRGTGVGNTIYF.

V usage is TRBV27 and J usage is TRBJ2-7; 7 bases line up with TRBD1. Trimming took 0 bases from V and 5 from J; bases not matched to a gene: 7. Per the germline V gene, CDR1 is MNHEY and CDR2 is SMNVEV (reference sequence). The CDR3 is 15 residues long. This CDR3 reads CASSLSRITGDEQYF. The DNA for the CDR3 is TGTGCCAGCAGTTTATCGCGAATCACAGGGGACGAGCAGTACTTC.

V and J are TRBV5-1 and TRBJ2-5, with TRBD2 identical over 10 bases. CDR3 length: 16 amino acids. Germline trimming cut 2 bases from V and 5 bases from J; bases unmatched to any gene: 9. The germline V gene encodes CDR1 SGHRS and CDR2 YFSETQ. The CDR3 region is CASSLTSGTRRETQYF. The CDR3 bases are TGCGCCAGCAGCTTAACTAGCGGGACCCGGCGGGAGACCCAGTACTTC.

The rearrangement joins TRBV28 to TRBJ2-2, with 14 bases that match TRBD2. The germline V gene encodes CDR1 MDHEN and CDR2 SYDVKM. J gave up 6 bases and V 5 bases, and 11 bases lay outside the gene matches. CDR3 length: 18 amino acids. In nucleotides, the CDR3 is TGTGCCAGCAGTCACGGACTAGCGGGAGGAAAAATCTCCGGGGAGCTGTTTTTT. Residues: CASSHGLAGGKISGELFF.

This chain connects TRBV6-4 to TRBJ2-1; tentatively, D is TRBD2 (6 bases). V was trimmed by 0 bases and J by 3 bases, leaving 12 bases between them. CDR1 and CDR2 from the germline V gene are MRHNA and SNTAGT. This CDR3 contains 16 residues. The CDR3 DNA follows: TGTGCCAGCAGTGACTCGGAGGGTCCGAACTACAATGAGCAGTTCTTC. Translated: CASSDSEGPNYNEQFF.

This clone has just one count. This chain connects TRBV9 to TRBJ2-1; 10 bases are a match to TRBD2. After removal of 4 bases from V and 6 bases from J, the junction contained 7 bases not matched to a gene. This CDR3 region has 15 residues. CDR1 is SGDLS, CDR2 YYNGEE, per germline. CDR3 DNA: TGTGCCAGCAGCCCCGGACTAGCGGACGGCAATGAGCAGTTCTTC. Translating gives CASSPGLADGNEQFF.

The CDR3 DNA follows: TGTGCCAGCAGTGAATTCGCGGGAGAGAGTTCACCCCTCCACTTT. It yields the protein CASSEFAGESSPLHF. The chain has TRBV25-1 and TRBJ1-6; no firm D call. Germline V gives CDR1 MGHDK, CDR2 SYGVNS. V gave up 1 base and J gave up 9 bases, with 13 bases separating them. The CDR3 is 15 amino acids.

V and J are TRBV5-1 and TRBJ1-4; no clear D gene. The germline V gene encodes CDR1 SGHRS and CDR2 YFSETQ. The CDR3 covers 15 residues. V lost 6 bases and J lost 3, with 15 bases in between. CDR3 sequence reads: CASKPLSISNEKLFF. The CDR3 DNA sequence: TGCGCCAGCAAGCCTCTGTCTATCTCTAATGAAAAACTGTTTTTT.

This sequence joins TRBV11-3 and TRBJ1-2, with 9 bases matching TRBD1. CDR1 SGHNT and CDR2 YENEEA come from the germline V gene. This CDR3 contains 15 residues. Germline trimming cut 1 base from V and 5 bases from J; bases unmatched to any gene: 5. The CDR3 region is CASSLAPGTGYGYTF. CDR3 nucleotide sequence: TGTGCCAGCAGCTTAGCCCCGGGGACAGGGTATGGCTACACCTTC.

This chain uses TRBV5-1 with TRBJ2-7; TRBD2 might be the D (7 bases). Germline V gene sequence: CDR1 SGHRS, CDR2 YFSETQ. The CDR3 totals 16 residues. V was pared by 3 bases and J by 7 bases, with 23 bases between. Here the CDR3 reads CASSSTGGAATKEQYF. The CDR3 region has the DNA TGCGCCAGCAGCTCAACTGGGGGGGCGGCAACAAAAGAGCAGTACTTC.

The J gene is TRBJ2-7, the V gene TRBV19, with TRBD1 matching 12 bases. CDR3 size: 19 residues. With V trimmed by 1 base and J by 0 bases, 10 bases remained unmatched. The germline CDR1 and CDR2 sequences are LNHDA and SQIVND (reference sequence). CDR3 nucleotides: TGTGCCAGTAGTATAGCCCGGGACAGGGGGCCAATTTACTCCTACGAGCAGTACTTC. Translated: CASSIARDRGPIYSYEQYF.

V is TRBV7-9 and J is TRBJ2-5; weak D call: TRBD2 (5 bases). The CDR3 runs to 15 residues. The germline V gene has CDR1 SEHNR and CDR2 FQNEAQ (reference sequence). The V and J ends lost 1 base and 3 bases respectively, with 12 bases between them. CDR3 coding DNA: TGTGCCAGCAGCTTAGGGACTCCACCTAAAGAGACCCAGTACTTC. Protein: CASSLGTPPKETQYF.

The CDR3 protein is CASSSSGLAGISTDTQYF. CDR3 coding DNA: TGTGCCAGTAGTTCCTCGGGACTAGCGGGGATAAGCACAGATACGCAGTATTTT. V usage is TRBV19 and J usage is TRBJ2-3; 13 bases are a match to TRBD2. The CDR3 has 18 residues. Germline V gene sequence: CDR1 LNHDA, CDR2 SQIVND (reference sequence). Trimming removed 5 bases from V and 0 bases from J; junction bases left unmatched: 8. Using reference TRBV19 and TRBJ2-3 for the parts outside the CDR3, the full variable domain is DGGITQSPKYLFRKEGQNVTLSCEQNLNHDAMYWYRQDPGQGLRLIYYSQIVNDFQKGDIAEGYSVSREKKESFPLTVTSAQKNPTAFYLCASSSSGLAGISTDTQYFGPGTRLTVL.